A single T cell receptor (beta chain) is shown here with its context. These data originate in a study of blood T cell repertoires in COVID-19. TCRdb's copy holds only in-frame clones and misses some; the assay was immunoSEQ multiplex PCR. This sample yields about 180,000 clones, of which roughly nine tenths are seen a single time; approximately 2.3% belongs to the top ten. This clonotype was obtained from a woman in her forties with acute COVID-19. Sequenced input: PBMCs or T cells enriched from blood (not recorded which).

CDR3 bases: TGTGCCAGCACCTCCGGGACAACCGAACACAATGAGCAGTTCTTC. Translated: CASTSGTTEHNEQFF. The chain joins TRBV5-6 to TRBJ2-1; maybe TRBD1 (6 bases). The CDR3 has 15 residues. With 6 bases removed from V and 5 bases from J, the gap between germline ends came to 18 bases. Germline-derived CDR1 and CDR2 are SGHDT and YYEEEE.